This is a list of T cell receptor beta chains from one sample in a study of blood T cell repertoires in COVID-19. The table came from immunoSEQ multiplex PCR; TCRdb's copy has only in-frame clones and leaves some out. The data show 250,000 or so clones, around 88% seen once. Material: PBMCs or T cells enriched from blood (not recorded which). These receptors all come from a woman between 50 and 59 years old who had recovered from COVID-19. Both conserved end residues are part of each CDR3. Each record gives: CDR3 protein, CDR3 DNA, clone size, V gene, D gene, J gene. The D gene is left open where the match is weak. Expanded clones get a size class; other rows say once, few or many, or leave the size out.

CSSTGTATNTEAFF,TGCAGCAGCACCGGGACAGCTACGAACACTGAAGCTTTCTTT,-,TRBV29-1,TRBD1,TRBJ1-1
CASSFPGEAFF,TGTGCCAGCAGCTTTCCAGGTGAAGCTTTCTTT,-,TRBV11-2,-,TRBJ1-1
CATSDPRGPGTDTQYF,TGTGCCACCAGTGATCCCCGAGGGCCTGGCACAGATACGCAGTATTTT,-,TRBV24-1,-,TRBJ2-3
CASSLVQGTGNTIYF,TGTGCCAGCAGCTTAGTCCAGGGTACGGGAAACACCATATATTTT,-,TRBV7-9,-,TRBJ1-3
CASSMAEQGPEKLFF,TGTGCCAGCAGCATGGCCGAACAGGGTCCTGAAAAACTGTTTTTT,few,TRBV7-9,-,TRBJ1-4
CASSDGSHTGELFF,TGTGCCAGCAGTGACGGCTCTCACACCGGGGAGCTGTTTTTT,few,TRBV6-4,-,TRBJ2-2
CASSQGRGSNQPQHF,TGTGCCAGCAGCCAAGGCAGGGGCAGCAATCAGCCCCAGCATTTT,-,TRBV3-1/TRBV3-2,-,TRBJ1-5
CASSTRGTGVTEAFF,TGCGCCAGCAGCACCAGGGGGACAGGGGTTACTGAAGCTTTCTTT,-,TRBV4-1,TRBD1,TRBJ1-1
CASSVGEGGNYGYTF,TGTGCCAGCAGCGTAGGAGAAGGGGGCAACTATGGCTACACCTTC,-,TRBV9,TRBD1,TRBJ1-2
CASSPLELEGWNEQFF,TGTGCCAGCTCACCACTAGAGTTAGAGGGATGGAATGAGCAGTTCTTC,-,TRBV18,-,TRBJ2-1
CASSLGTTDTNYGYTF,TGTGCCAGCAGCTTAGGGACTACAGATACTAACTATGGCTACACCTTC,few,TRBV7-2,-,TRBJ1-2
CASSPGTVQYNSPLHF,TGTGCCAGCAGCCCAGGGACAGTCCAATATAATTCACCCCTCCACTTT,-,TRBV11-2,TRBD1,TRBJ1-6
CASSFGPGYTF,TGTGCCAGCAGCTTTGGGCCCGGCTACACCTTC,-,TRBV13,-,TRBJ1-2
CASSQPTGGGTEAFF,TGTGCCAGCAGCCAACCCACAGGGGGAGGGACTGAAGCTTTCTTT,-,TRBV4-2,TRBD1,TRBJ1-1
CASSAQPGIADTQYF,TGTGCCAGCAGCGCCCAACCGGGTATCGCAGATACGCAGTATTTT,-,TRBV9,-,TRBJ2-3
CASSMIKGAGNQPQHF,TGTGCCAGTAGTATGATAAAGGGGGCAGGCAATCAGCCCCAGCATTTT,-,TRBV19,TRBD1,TRBJ1-5
CASSKGGGYRQPQHF,TGTGCCAGCAGCAAAGGAGGGGGTTACCGGCAGCCCCAGCATTTT,few,TRBV21-1,-,TRBJ1-5
CASSNSDRRYSNQPQHF,TGTGCCAGCAGCAATTCAGACAGGCGGTATAGCAATCAGCCCCAGCATTTT,few,TRBV21-1,-,TRBJ1-5
CASSLTGGRETQYF,TGTGCCAGCAGCTTGACAGGGGGCAGAGAGACCCAGTACTTC,-,TRBV5-4,TRBD1,TRBJ2-5
CASSQTDGGGYGYTF,TGTGCCAGCAGCCAAACCGACGGGGGTGGGTATGGCTACACCTTC,-,TRBV4-2,-,TRBJ1-2
CASSLGLNSPLHF,TGCGCCAGCAGCTTGGGGCTCAATTCACCCCTCCACTTT,-,TRBV5-1,-,TRBJ1-6
CASSLVIGTGGYEQYF,TGTGCCAGCAGCTTGGTCATCGGGACGGGGGGCTACGAGCAGTACTTC,-,TRBV11-3,TRBD2,TRBJ2-7
CASSQGTSGYSYEQYF,TGCGCCAGCAGCCAAGGGACTAGCGGTTACTCCTACGAGCAGTACTTC,-,TRBV4-3,TRBD2,TRBJ2-7
CASSWTGSNQPQHF,TGTGCCAGCTCATGGACAGGAAGCAATCAGCCCCAGCATTTT,-,TRBV18,TRBD1,TRBJ1-5
CATSRDKLAGETQYF,TGTGCCACCAGCAGAGATAAGCTAGCGGGAGAGACCCAGTACTTC,-,TRBV15,TRBD2,TRBJ2-5
CASSLGSATNEKLFF,TGCGCCAGCAGCTTGGGGAGTGCAACTAATGAAAAACTGTTTTTT,-,TRBV5-1,-,TRBJ1-4
CASSQDRGITEAFF,TGTGCCAGCAGTCAGGACAGGGGGATCACTGAAGCTTTCTTT,-,TRBV2,TRBD1,TRBJ1-1
CASNKQTPVTEAFF,TGTGCCAGCAATAAGCAGACACCTGTCACTGAAGCTTTCTTT,once,TRBV2,-,TRBJ1-1
CASSGDRGGYTF,TGTGCCAGCAGTGGGGACAGGGGCGGCTACACCTTC,-,TRBV2,TRBD1,TRBJ1-2
CASSHKSGQGTTYEQYF,TGTGCCAGCAGCCATAAAAGCGGACAGGGGACCACCTACGAGCAGTACTTC,once,TRBV4-2,TRBD1,TRBJ2-7
CASSWRHDYTF,TGTGCCAGCAGCTGGAGGCATGACTACACCTTC,-,TRBV3-1/TRBV3-2,-,TRBJ1-2
CAWSWPPTGEQYF,TGTGCCTGGAGTTGGCCCCCCACGGGCGAGCAGTACTTC,-,TRBV30,-,TRBJ2-7
CASSQGESPSYEQYF,TGTGCCAGCTCACAGGGGGAGAGCCCTTCCTACGAGCAGTACTTC,-,TRBV9,TRBD1,TRBJ2-7